This TCR beta chain appears in the sequencing data of a study of T cells expressing NK-cell markers. Study details: The authors derived TCR beta repertoires from sorted CD3+CD56+NKG2C+, CD3+CD56+NKG2C- and CD3+CD56-NKG2C+ T cells. Among eight sequenced donors, seven carried HCMV seropositivity while one was seronegative.

A word on this clonotype: Its antigen remains unknown.

Generation of TCR beta cDNA was performed by 5'RACE template switching incorporating UMIs. TCRdb reprocessed the 5' RACE reads and reports one entry per CDR3 protein, with no DNA. Its table records 300,000 or so distinct CDR3 sequences. Study results and caveats: Dominant NKG2C+ clonotype frequencies of 1.0-7.0% of CD8+ T cells were measured in roughly 6 donors.

The germline V gene encodes CDR1 SNHLY and CDR2 FYNNEI. The CDR3 totals 15 residues. The clonotype was recovered from a woman aged 18-69 years in good health. This sequence joins TRBV2 and TRBJ2-1; the TCRdb call, TRBD2, lacks DNA for checking. Sequences were obtained from blood T cells: a sorted CD56 or NKG2C T cell subset, CD4+ or CD8+ T cells, or bulk PBMC T cells (not recorded which). CDR3 loop: CAGRGGLAGDLEQFF. The full variable domain, in which reference TRBV2 and TRBJ2-1 provide the parts outside the CDR3, is EPEVTQTPSHQVTQMGQEVILRCVPISNHLYFYWYRQILGQKVEFLVSFYNNEISEKSEIFDDQFSVERPDGSNFTLKIRSTKLEDSAMYFCAGRGGLAGDLEQFFGPGTRLTVL.